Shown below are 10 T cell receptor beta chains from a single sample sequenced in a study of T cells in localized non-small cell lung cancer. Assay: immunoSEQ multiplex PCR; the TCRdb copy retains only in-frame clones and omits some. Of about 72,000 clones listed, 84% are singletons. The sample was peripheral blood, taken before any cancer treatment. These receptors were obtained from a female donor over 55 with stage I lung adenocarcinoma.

The CDR3 is CASSVVGTTTTSEQYF. The CDR3 nucleotides read TGTGCCAGCAGCGTAGTTGGGACCACAACGACAAGCGAGCAGTACTTC. This chain links TRBV9 with TRBJ2-7; D may match TRBD1 or TRBD2 (5 bases each). This CDR3 region has 16 residues. Trimming stripped 0 bases from V and 6 bases from J, with 19 bases between. Per germline, CDR1 SGDLS and CDR2 YYNGEE. Variable domain in full (rest from reference TRBV9 and TRBJ2-7): DSGVTQTPKHLITATGQRVTLRCSPRSGDLSVYWYQQSLDQGLQFLIQYYNGEERAKGNILERFSAQQFPDLHSELNLSSLELGDSALYFCASSVVGTTTTSEQYFGPGTRLTVT.

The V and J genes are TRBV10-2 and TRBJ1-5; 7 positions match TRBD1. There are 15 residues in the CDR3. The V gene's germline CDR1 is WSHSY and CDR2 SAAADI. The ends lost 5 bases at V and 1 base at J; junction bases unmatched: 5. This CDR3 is CASSRTGESNQPQHF. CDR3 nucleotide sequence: TGCGCCAGCAGTCGAACAGGGGAGAGCAATCAGCCCCAGCATTTT.

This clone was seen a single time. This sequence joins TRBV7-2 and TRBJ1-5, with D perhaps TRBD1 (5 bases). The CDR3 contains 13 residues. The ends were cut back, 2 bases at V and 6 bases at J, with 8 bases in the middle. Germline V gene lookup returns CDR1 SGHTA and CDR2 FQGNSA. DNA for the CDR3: TGTGCCAGCAGCTTACAGGGAGGTCAGCCCCAGCATTTT. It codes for CASSLQGGQPQHF. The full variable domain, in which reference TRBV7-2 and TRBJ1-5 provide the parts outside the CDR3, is GAGVSQSPSNKVTEKGKDVELRCDPISGHTALYWYRQSLGQGLEFLIYFQGNSAPDKSGLPSDRFSAERTGGSVSTLTIQRTQQEDSAVYLCASSLQGGQPQHFGDGTRLSIL.

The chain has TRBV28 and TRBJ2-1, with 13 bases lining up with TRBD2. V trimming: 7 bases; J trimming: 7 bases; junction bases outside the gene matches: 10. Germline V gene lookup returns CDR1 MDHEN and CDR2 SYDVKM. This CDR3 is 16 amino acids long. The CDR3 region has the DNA TGTGCCAGCACTCAAGGATGGACTAGCGGGAGAAATGAGCAGTTCTTC. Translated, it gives CASTQGWTSGRNEQFF.

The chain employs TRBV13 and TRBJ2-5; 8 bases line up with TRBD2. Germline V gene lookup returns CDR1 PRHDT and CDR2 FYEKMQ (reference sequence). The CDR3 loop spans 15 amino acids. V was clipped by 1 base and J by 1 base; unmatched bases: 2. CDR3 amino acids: CASSLASGSQETQYF. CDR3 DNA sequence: TGTGCCAGCAGCTTAGCCAGCGGGAGCCAAGAGACCCAGTACTTC.

This CDR3 reads CASSLGLGQPQHF. The CDR3, as DNA: TGTGCCAGCAGCTTAGGGTTGGGACAGCCCCAGCATTTT. The chain links TRBV11-1 to TRBJ1-5; unclear D gene. Germline assignment: CDR1 SGHAT and CDR2 FQDESV (reference sequence). CDR3 length: 13 amino acids. Deletions cut 1 base from V and 7 bases from J, with 8 bases between.

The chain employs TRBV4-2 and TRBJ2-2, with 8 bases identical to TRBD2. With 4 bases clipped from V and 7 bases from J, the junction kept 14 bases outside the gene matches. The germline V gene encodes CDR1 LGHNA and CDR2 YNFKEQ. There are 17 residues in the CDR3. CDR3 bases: TGTGCCAGCAGCCTATCTGAGGGTGGTAGCGGGAACGGGGAGCTGTTTTTT. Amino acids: CASSLSEGGSGNGELFF.

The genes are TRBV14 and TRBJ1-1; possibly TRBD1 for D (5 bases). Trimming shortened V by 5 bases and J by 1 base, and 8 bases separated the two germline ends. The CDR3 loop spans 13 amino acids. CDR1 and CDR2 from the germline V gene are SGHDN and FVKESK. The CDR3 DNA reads TGTGCCAGCAGCGCCGGACAGAACACTGAAGCTTTCTTT. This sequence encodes CASSAGQNTEAFF.

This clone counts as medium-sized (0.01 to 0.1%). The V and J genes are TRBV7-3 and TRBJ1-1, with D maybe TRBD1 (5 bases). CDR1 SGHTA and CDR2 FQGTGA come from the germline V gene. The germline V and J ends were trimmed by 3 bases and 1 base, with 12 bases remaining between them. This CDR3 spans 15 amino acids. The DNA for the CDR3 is TGTGCCAGCAGCTTGACCCAGGGTAGGAACACTGAAGCTTTCTTT. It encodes CASSLTQGRNTEAFF.

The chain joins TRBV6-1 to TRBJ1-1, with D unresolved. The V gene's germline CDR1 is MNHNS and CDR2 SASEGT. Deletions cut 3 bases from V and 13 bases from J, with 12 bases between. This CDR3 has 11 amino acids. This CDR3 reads CASSDSRAVFF. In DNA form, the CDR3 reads TGTGCCAGCAGTGATTCGAGGGCTGTTTTCTTT.